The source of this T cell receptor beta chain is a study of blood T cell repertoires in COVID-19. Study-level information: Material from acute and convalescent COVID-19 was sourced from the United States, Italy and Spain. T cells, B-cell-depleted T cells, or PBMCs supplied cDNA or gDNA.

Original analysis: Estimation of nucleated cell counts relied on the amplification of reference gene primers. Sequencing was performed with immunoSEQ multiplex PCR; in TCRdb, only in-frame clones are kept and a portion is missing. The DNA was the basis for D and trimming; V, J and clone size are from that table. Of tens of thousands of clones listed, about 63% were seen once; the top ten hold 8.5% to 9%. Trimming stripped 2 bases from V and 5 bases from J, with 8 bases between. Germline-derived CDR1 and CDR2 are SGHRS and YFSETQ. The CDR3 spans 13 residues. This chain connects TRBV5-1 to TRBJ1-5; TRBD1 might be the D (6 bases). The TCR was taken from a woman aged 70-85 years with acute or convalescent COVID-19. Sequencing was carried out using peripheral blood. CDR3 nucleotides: TGCGCCAGCAGCTTACAGGGTGATCAGCCCCAGCATTTT. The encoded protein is CASSLQGDQPQHF.